The 14 T cell receptor beta chains below all came from one sample that was sequenced in a study of blood T cells in healthy people across ages. With a J-beta primer mix and a sample-barcoded 5' primer, a second PCR ran 7 to 11 cycles. TCRdb re-analysed the 5' RACE reads in MiXCR, keeping a single row per CDR3 protein. The sample carries hundreds of thousands of distinct CDR3 sequences, around a quarter recorded once. This sample also belongs to another study, concerning T cells of mothers and their children.

Source material: blood. The receptors were sampled from a boy between 2 and 10 years old in good health.

The gene calls are TRBV20-1 and TRBJ2-5, with D hard to call. Germline CDR1 is DFQATT and CDR2 is SNEGSKA (reference sequence). The CDR3 length is 13 residues. The V end was cut by 0 bases, the J end by 4 bases, with 9 bases between. CDR3 in DNA: TGCAGTGCTAGAGAGGGCGCTGGAGAGACCCAGTACTTC. Residues: CSAREGAGETQYF.

This clonotype was seen only a few times. The chain joins TRBV9 to TRBJ2-1, with TRBD1 matching over 8 bases. There are 16 residues in the CDR3. Germline assignment: CDR1 SGDLS and CDR2 YYNGEE. With 1 base clipped from V and 5 bases from J, the junction kept 8 bases outside the gene matches. The CDR3 is CASSVPLDREDNEQFF. In DNA form, the CDR3 reads TGTGCCAGCAGCGTACCCCTGGACAGGGAAGACAATGAGCAGTTCTTC.

The chain couples TRBV20-1 to TRBJ2-5; tentatively, D is TRBD1 or TRBD2 (7 bases each). V was pared by 5 bases and J by 0 bases, with 28 bases between. The CDR3 extends over 19 amino acids. Germline V gene data show CDR1 as DFQATT and CDR2 as SNEGSKA (reference sequence). The CDR3 DNA reads as TGCAGTGCTCCTCACGGAGCCCGCGGGGGAGGGGGCTACCAAGAGACCCAGTACTTC. This sequence encodes CSAPHGARGGGGYQETQYF.

The V and J genes are TRBV6-1 and TRBJ2-7; no reliable D call. The CDR3 is made up of 13 amino acids. Trimming took 5 bases from V and 4 from J, leaving 12 bases between them. Germline-derived CDR1 and CDR2 are MNHNS and SASEGT. CDR3 amino acids: CASSRALDYEQYF. The CDR3, as DNA: TGTGCCAGCAGTCGCGCCCTGGATTACGAGCAGTACTTC.

This clonotype was counted only a few times. This CDR3 reads CASSQVRTSGRGTGELFF. The CDR3 DNA reads TGCGCCAGCAGCCAAGTGAGGACTAGCGGGAGAGGTACCGGGGAGCTGTTTTTT. This chain links TRBV4-1 with TRBJ2-2; 13 positions agree with TRBD2. The CDR3 loop spans 18 amino acids. With 1 base clipped from V and 5 bases from J, the junction kept 7 bases outside the gene matches. Germline V gives CDR1 MGHRA, CDR2 YSYEKL.

The chain uses TRBV10-3 and TRBJ2-7; 9 positions match TRBD2. J was trimmed by 5 bases and V by 8 bases; bases with no gene match: 10. The CDR3 length is 14 residues. Germline lookup yields CDR1 ENHRY and CDR2 SYGVKD. CDR3: CAIGAGTSPHEQYF. In nucleotides, the CDR3 is TGTGCCATCGGCGCCGGGACTAGCCCTCACGAGCAGTACTTC.

This chain joins TRBV29-1 and TRBJ2-1; TRBD2 matches at 10 bases. Germline CDR1 is SQVTM and CDR2 is ANQGSEA. V lost 7 bases and J lost 4; bases outside the gene matches: 4. This CDR3 contains 13 residues. The CDR3 DNA is TGCAGCGCCGAGCGGGGGGGTTACAATGAGCAGTTCTTC. It encodes CSAERGGYNEQFF.

V usage is TRBV12-3 or TRBV12-4 and J usage is TRBJ2-5; 9 nucleotides line up with TRBD1. With the DNA end fitting TRBJ2-7 better, the J assignment may be wrong. The CDR3 consists of 14 residues. The CDR3 reads CASSQDRGIHEQYF. CDR3 in DNA: TGTGCCAGCAGCCAGGACAGGGGCATCCACGAGCAGTACTTC.

The chain recombines TRBV27 with TRBJ2-2; D perhaps matches TRBD2 (5 bases). V was pared by 3 bases and J by 5 bases, with 10 bases between. In germline, CDR1 is MNHEY, CDR2 SMNVEV (reference sequence). There are 14 residues in the CDR3. CDR3 sequence (DNA): TGTGCCAGCAGTTTGGCCGGGAAAACCGGGGAGCTGTTTTTT. Protein sequence: CASSLAGKTGELFF.

This clonotype appeared a few times. This chain connects TRBV11-1 to TRBJ1-6; the D gene is possibly TRBD1 (5 bases). The CDR3 extends over 17 amino acids. V was shortened by 2 bases and J by 5 bases, with 16 bases between the two germline ends. The V gene's germline CDR1 is SGHAT and CDR2 FQDESV (reference sequence). The CDR3 DNA reads as TGTGCCAGCAGCTTATATGACGAGACAGCCAATAATTCACCCCTCCACTTT. Encoded protein: CASSLYDETANNSPLHF.

This chain links TRBV10-3 with TRBJ2-1; D call uncertain. The V gene's germline CDR1 is ENHRY and CDR2 SYGVKD. The CDR3 spans 14 residues. V lost 3 bases and J lost 2, with 8 bases in between. The chain's CDR3 is CAISEASPYNEQFF. The CDR3 region has the DNA TGTGCCATCAGTGAAGCCTCCCCCTACAATGAGCAGTTCTTC.

This clonotype was detected only a few times. J is TRBJ1-3 and V is TRBV6-1; 7 bases map to TRBD1. CDR1 and CDR2 (germline): MNHNS, SASEGT. The CDR3 is 15 residues long. V shed 4 bases and J 4 bases; nucleotides not matched to a gene: 7. The CDR3 region has the DNA TGTGCCAGCAGTGGATTTACAGGGGTGGGAAACACCATATATTTT. This encodes CASSGFTGVGNTIYF.

This clonotype has only a few counts. The rearrangement links TRBV7-2 to TRBJ2-1; no clear D. The CDR3 spans 13 residues. From germline, CDR1 is SGHTA and CDR2 FQGNSA. CDR3 residues: CATYTSSYNEQFF. The CDR3 nucleotides are TGTGCGACCTACACGAGCTCCTACAATGAGCAGTTCTTC.

This chain connects TRBV27 to TRBJ2-3, with 12 bases aligning to TRBD2. After removal of 7 bases from V and 5 bases from J, the junction contained 7 bases not matched to a gene. This CDR3 is built from 15 residues. Germline CDR1 reads MNHEY; CDR2 reads SMNVEV (reference sequence). CDR3 in DNA: TGTGCCAGCACTAGACTAGCGGGAGTCTTAGATACGCAGTATTTT. This gives the protein CASTRLAGVLDTQYF.